These T cell receptor beta chains were read from a single sample in a study of blood T cell repertoires in COVID-19. Clones were read by immunoSEQ multiplex PCR, and TCRdb kept only the in-frame ones, dropping some. The profile covers about 210,000 clones, with approximately 80% appearing a single time and more than 8.5% taken by the ten largest. Sequenced material: PBMCs or T cells enriched from blood (not recorded which). The receptor set was obtained from a woman in her forties or fifties with acute COVID-19. Each CDR3 is given with its conserved first and last residue. A D gene is named only where the DNA matches it firmly. Clone size is given for some rows only: seen once, a few or many times, or a class if the clone is expanded.

clone_size,d_call,v_call,j_call,cdr3_nt,cdr3_aa
-,TRBD1,TRBV15,TRBJ2-6,TGTGCCACCAGGAATCCGGGACAGGGTACCTCTGGGGCCAACGTCCTGACTTTC,CATRNPGQGTSGANVLTF
-,-,TRBV21-1,TRBJ1-3,TGTGCCAGCGGACAAAACACCATATATTTT,CASGQNTIYF
few,TRBD1,TRBV5-4,TRBJ2-3,TGTGCCAGCAGCCAGGGACAGGGGGACACAGATACGCAGTATTTT,CASSQGQGDTDTQYF
-,-,TRBV5-8,TRBJ2-6,TGTGCCAGCAGCTTCCAGGCCTACTCTGGGGCCAACGTCCTGACTTTC,CASSFQAYSGANVLTF
-,TRBD1,TRBV19,TRBJ1-2,TGTGCCAGTAGTATCGGACAGGGGACCTATGGCTACACCTTC,CASSIGQGTYGYTF
-,TRBD1,TRBV24-1,TRBJ2-7,TGTGCCACCAGTAAGGACAGGGTAGACGAGCAGTACTTC,CATSKDRVDEQYF
once,TRBD2,TRBV11-3,TRBJ2-5,TGTGCCAGCGCGGGAGCAACGGAGACCCAGTACTTC,CASAGATETQYF
few,TRBD2,TRBV5-1,TRBJ2-2,TGCGCCAGCAGCTTGGGGTTAGCGGGGGCAACCGGGGAGCTGTTTTTT,CASSLGLAGATGELFF
-,-,TRBV29-1,TRBJ1-2,TGCAGCGTTGAAGAGTTCGGGCAGGTGGGGCATGAGAGCTATGGCTACACCTTC,CSVEEFGQVGHESYGYTF
-,TRBD1,TRBV11-2,TRBJ1-1,TGTGCCAGCAGACCACCGGGACAGCCGAACACTGAAGCTTTCTTT,CASRPPGQPNTEAFF
-,-,TRBV28,TRBJ1-2,TGTGCCAGCAGTCAAAGGGGGGGAGCTAACTATGGCTACACCTTC,CASSQRGGANYGYTF
-,TRBD2,TRBV19,TRBJ2-7,TGTGCCAGTAGTATAGCAGCGGGGGGGCCCGACGAGCAGTACTTC,CASSIAAGGPDEQYF
-,TRBD2,TRBV5-1,TRBJ2-1,TGCGCCAGCAGCTTGCTAGCGGGAGTGAGCAATGAGCAGTTCTTC,CASSLLAGVSNEQFF
-,-,TRBV12-5,TRBJ2-7,TGTGCTAGTGGGAAGGGTATTCAGGGTTACGAGCAGTACTTC,CASGKGIQGYEQYF
once,TRBD1,TRBV28,TRBJ1-4,TGTGCCAGCAGTTTACAGGGGGCACCTAATGAAAAACTGTTTTTT,CASSLQGAPNEKLFF
-,TRBD2,TRBV7-2,TRBJ2-7,TGTGCCAGCAGCTTAGATACTAGCGGGGGTTCCTACGAGCAGTACTTC,CASSLDTSGGSYEQYF
-,TRBD1,TRBV7-2,TRBJ2-7,TGTGCCAGCACCGACTCTGGCACAGGGGTGGCCGAGCAGTACTTC,CASTDSGTGVAEQYF
-,-,TRBV11-2,TRBJ1-1,TGTGCCAGCAGCTTCACTTCGCCTCTTTCTCCTGAAGCTTTCTTT,CASSFTSPLSPEAFF
-,TRBD2,TRBV14,TRBJ2-1,TGTGCCAGCAGCCCCGGACTAGAGCGGGCCAATGAGCAGTTCTTC,CASSPGLERANEQFF
-,TRBD2,TRBV5-1,TRBJ2-7,TGCGCCAGCAGCTTTTCTAGCGGGGGGTCCTACGAGCAGTACTTC,CASSFSSGGSYEQYF
-,-,TRBV9,TRBJ2-7,TGTGCCAGCAGCGAGGGGATAGGCGGCAGGAGCTCCTACGAGCAGTACTTC,CASSEGIGGRSSYEQYF
-,-,TRBV30,TRBJ1-3,TGTGCCTGGAGAGCGAATGGAAACACCATATATTTT,CAWRANGNTIYF
-,-,TRBV5-6,TRBJ2-7,TGTGCCAGCAGCTTGATACAGGGTGGTGAGCAGTACTTC,CASSLIQGGEQYF
-,TRBD1,TRBV11-2,TRBJ2-1,TGTGCCAGCAGCCCAGGGGGCCAGGGGGCTCTGTACAATGAGCAGTTCTTC,CASSPGGQGALYNEQFF
-,TRBD2,TRBV7-9,TRBJ2-5,TGTGCCAGCAGCTTAGTCCGGACTAGCGGGGGGGCTCTTGAGACCCAGTACTTC,CASSLVRTSGGALETQYF
few,-,TRBV6-6,TRBJ2-1,TGTGCCAGCAGTTACTCCCGGGTCTACAATGAGCAGTTCTTC,CASSYSRVYNEQFF
-,-,TRBV9,TRBJ2-3,TGTGCCAGCAGCCCAATAGGGGGACGCACAGATACGCAGTATTTT,CASSPIGGRTDTQYF
once,TRBD1,TRBV7-9,TRBJ2-7,TGTGCCAGCAGAGCCTCGCCCGGGACAGGGTCCGCCTACGAGCAGTACTTC,CASRASPGTGSAYEQYF
-,-,TRBV19,TRBJ2-7,TGTGCCAGTAGTATAGCTCGCGTCGACGAGCAGTACTTC,CASSIARVDEQYF
-,-,TRBV14,TRBJ2-1,TGTGCCAGCAGCCAATTTAGGGGCTCGTACAATGAGCAGTTCTTC,CASSQFRGSYNEQFF
-,-,TRBV9,TRBJ1-3,TGTGCCAGCAGCTTGGTCCCTATCTCTGGAAACACCATATATTTT,CASSLVPISGNTIYF
-,-,TRBV24-1,TRBJ1-5,TGTGCCACCAGTGATCGGCAGCCCCAGCATTTT,CATSDRQPQHF
-,TRBD1,TRBV3-1/TRBV3-2,TRBJ1-2,TGTGCCAGCAGCCAATCCGGACAGGGGTTACTCAACACCTTC,CASSQSGQGLLNTF
few,-,TRBV5-6,TRBJ2-6,TGTGCCAGCAGCTTGGCCGGCTCTGGGGCCAACGTCCTGACTTTC,CASSLAGSGANVLTF
-,TRBD2,TRBV27,TRBJ2-7,TGTGCCAGCAGCAAAAGTACTAGCGGGTCTTACGAGCAGTACTTC,CASSKSTSGSYEQYF
-,-,TRBV28,TRBJ2-7,TGTGCCAGCAGCCCACTCCCGGGTAACTACGAGCAGTACTTC,CASSPLPGNYEQYF
-,-,TRBV28,TRBJ2-3,TGTGCCAGCAGTTTTGGAGGGAGTGACGACACAGATACGCAGTATTTT,CASSFGGSDDTDTQYF
-,-,TRBV7-2,TRBJ1-1,TGTGCCAGCAGCTTTTTATCCACTGAAGCTTTCTTT,CASSFLSTEAFF
-,TRBD2,TRBV24-1,TRBJ2-3,TGTGTCACCAGTGATCCGGGACTAACTAGCACAGATACGCAGTATTTT,CVTSDPGLTSTDTQYF
few,TRBD1,TRBV7-6,TRBJ1-2,TGTGCCAGCAGCTTAGCGGCAGGGGGCAGCTATGGCTACACCTTC,CASSLAAGGSYGYTF
once,-,TRBV4-2,TRBJ1-6,TGTGCCAGCAGCCAAGAAGCTGTCCTCCTTTATAATTCACCCCTCCACTTT,CASSQEAVLLYNSPLHF
-,-,TRBV19,TRBJ1-1,TGTGCCAGTAGTACAATTACAGGGCCCACTGAAGCTTTCTTT,CASSTITGPTEAFF
-,-,TRBV20-1,TRBJ2-3,TGCAGTGCCAACCTCGAGGATACGCAGTATTTT,CSANLEDTQYF
-,TRBD1,TRBV4-3,TRBJ1-1,TGCGCCAGCAGCCCGACCCAGGACAGGGCTGCCCCCGAAGCTTTCTTT,CASSPTQDRAAPEAFF
-,-,TRBV7-2,TRBJ2-2,TGTGCCAGCAGCATCGGACAGCTAAACACCGGGGAGCTGTTTTTT,CASSIGQLNTGELFF
few,-,TRBV9,TRBJ1-6,TGTGCCAGCGGGGACATTAATTCACCCCTCCACTTT,CASGDINSPLHF
few,-,TRBV19,TRBJ2-1,TGTGCCAGTAGGTGGGGGCATGATGAGCAGTTCTTC,CASRWGHDEQFF
-,TRBD1,TRBV2,TRBJ2-3,TGTGCCAGCAGTGATCGGGGACAGATAGCAGATACGCAGTATTTT,CASSDRGQIADTQYF
-,-,TRBV6-5,TRBJ1-3,TGTGCCAGCAGGGTCCCACTTTCTGGAAACACCATATATTTT,CASRVPLSGNTIYF
once,-,TRBV7-8,TRBJ1-2,TGTGCCAGCAGCTTAGAGCGGGAGTTCGGGTATGGCTACACCTTC,CASSLEREFGYGYTF
-,-,TRBV4-1,TRBJ2-2,TGCGCCAGCAGCCAAGATCGGGTCACCGGGGAGCTGTTTTTT,CASSQDRVTGELFF
-,TRBD2,TRBV5-6,TRBJ2-7,TGTGCCAGCAGCTTGCAGCTAGCGGGAGCTGCGTACGAGCAGTACTTC,CASSLQLAGAAYEQYF